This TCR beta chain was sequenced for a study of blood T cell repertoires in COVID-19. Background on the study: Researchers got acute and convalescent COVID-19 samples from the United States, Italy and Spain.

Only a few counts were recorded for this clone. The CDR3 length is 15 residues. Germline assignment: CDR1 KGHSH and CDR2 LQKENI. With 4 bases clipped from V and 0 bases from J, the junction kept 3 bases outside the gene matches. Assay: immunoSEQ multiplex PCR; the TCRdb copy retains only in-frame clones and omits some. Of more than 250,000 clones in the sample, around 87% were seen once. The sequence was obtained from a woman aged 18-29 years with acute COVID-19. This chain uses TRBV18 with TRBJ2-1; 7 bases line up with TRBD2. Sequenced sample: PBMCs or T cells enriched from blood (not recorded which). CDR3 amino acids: CASSQSGNSYNEQFF. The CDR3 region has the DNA TGTGCCAGCTCACAGAGCGGGAACTCCTACAATGAGCAGTTCTTC.